Listed below are T cell receptor beta chains from one sample, sequenced in a study of tumor-infiltrating lymphocytes in primary liver carcinoma. TCRdb processed the multiplex PCR reads anew with MiXCR; each CDR3 protein has one entry. The sample comprises about 320,000 distinct CDR3 sequences, roughly 60% of which are singletons, and roughly 10% rests with the top ten. Material: peripheral blood. These receptors all stem from a man aged 40-49 years with primary liver carcinoma and hepatitis B virus infection. The CDR3 runs from the conserved cysteine through the conserved F or W. A D gene is named only where the DNA matches it firmly. Expanded clones get a size class; other rows say once, few or many, or leave the size out.

V gene	clone size	D gene	J gene	CDR3 protein	CDR3 DNA
TRBV6-2/TRBV6-3	once	NA	TRBJ2-7	CVGSAGYEQYF	TGTGTCGGGTCGGCGGGTTACGAGCAGTACTTC
TRBV5-1	NA	TRBD2	TRBJ2-7	CASSWRTSGYEQYF	TGCGCCAGCAGCTGGCGGACTAGTGGCTACGAGCAGTACTTC
TRBV6-1	NA	NA	TRBJ2-1	CVSLPLGVGYNEQFF	TGTGTCAGCCTGCCACTTGGTGTCGGTTACAATGAGCAGTTCTTC
TRBV18	once	NA	TRBJ2-7	CASSLYLGGEDEQYF	TGTGCCAGCTCTCTATATCTGGGGGGAGAAGATGAGCAGTACTTC
TRBV29-1	many	NA	TRBJ1-2	CSAEGGNYGYTF	TGCAGCGCGGAAGGGGGGAACTATGGCTACACCTTC
TRBV28	NA	NA	TRBJ1-6	CVSTQINSPLHF	TGTGTCAGCACACAGATTAATTCACCCCTCCACTTT
TRBV6-2/TRBV6-3	NA	NA	TRBJ1-2	CACGRSGEWSYGYIF	TGTGCCTGCGGCCGTTCAGGGGAATGGAGCTATGGCTACATCTTC
TRBV4-1	many	NA	TRBJ1-4	CASSPLGRGTNEKLFF	TGCGCCAGCAGCCCCCTCGGGAGGGGAACTAATGAAAAACTGTTTTTT
TRBV5-6	NA	NA	TRBJ1-2	CASSLKGYGYTF	TGTGCCAGCAGCTTGAAGGGATATGGCTACACCTTC
TRBV28	NA	NA	TRBJ1-1	CASIPEGMNTEAFF	TGTGCCAGCATCCCGGAGGGCATGAACACTGAAGCTTTCTTC
TRBV5-4	NA	NA	TRBJ2-5	CTSSLARGGGEETQYF	TGTACCAGCAGCTTGGCCCGGGGCGGTGGCGAAGAGACCCAGTACTTC
TRBV28	few	TRBD2	TRBJ2-1	CASRSPAGGLAGRSYNEQFF	TGTGCCAGCAGGTCCCCAGCGGGGGGACTAGCGGGACGCTCCTACAATGAGCAGTTCTTC
TRBV7-2	NA	TRBD2	TRBJ2-1	CASSLSLAGRGEQFF	TGTGCCAGCAGCTTAAGTCTAGCGGGAAGAGGTGAGCAGTTCTTC
TRBV6-1	few	TRBD2	TRBJ2-7	CASSEPSGIYEQYF	TGTGCCAGCAGTGAACCTAGCGGGATATACGAGCAGTACTTC
TRBV9	NA	NA	TRBJ1-6	CASSAEQGWSPLHF	TGTGCCAGCAGCGCAGAACAGGGCTGGTCACCCCTCCACTTT
TRBV6-1	many	TRBD1	TRBJ2-1	CASSGTTGGTMDEQFF	TGTGCCAGCAGTGGTACGACAGGGGGTACTATGGATGAGCAGTTCTTC
TRBV11-2	NA	NA	TRBJ1-1	CVSSLGPSTEAFF	TGTGTCAGCAGCTTAGGACCGAGCACTGAAGCTTTCTTT
TRBV11-2	NA	NA	TRBJ2-7	CASNLIGSSYEQNF	TGTGCCAGCAACTTAATTGGTTCCTCCTACGAGCAGAACTTC
TRBV6-5	many	NA	TRBJ2-1	CASSTSSSSYNEQFF	TGTGCCAGCTCTACTAGCTCCAGCTCCTACAATGAGCAGTTCTTC
TRBV10-2	NA	NA	TRBJ2-7	CVSSEFRANRAYEQYF	TGCGTCAGCAGTGAATTTAGGGCAAATCGGGCGTACGAGCAGTACTTC